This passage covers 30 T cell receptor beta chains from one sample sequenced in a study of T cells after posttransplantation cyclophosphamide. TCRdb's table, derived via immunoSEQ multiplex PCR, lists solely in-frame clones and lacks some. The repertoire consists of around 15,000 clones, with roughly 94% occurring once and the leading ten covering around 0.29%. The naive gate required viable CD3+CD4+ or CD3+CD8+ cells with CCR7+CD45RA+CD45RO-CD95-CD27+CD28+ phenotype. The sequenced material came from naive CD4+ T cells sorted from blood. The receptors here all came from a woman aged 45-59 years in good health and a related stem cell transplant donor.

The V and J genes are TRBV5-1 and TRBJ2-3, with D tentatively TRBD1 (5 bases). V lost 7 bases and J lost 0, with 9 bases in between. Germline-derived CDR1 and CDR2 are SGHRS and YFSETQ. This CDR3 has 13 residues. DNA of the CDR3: TGCGCCAGCCGTCAGGGAAGCACAGATACGCAGTATTTT. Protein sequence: CASRQGSTDTQYF.

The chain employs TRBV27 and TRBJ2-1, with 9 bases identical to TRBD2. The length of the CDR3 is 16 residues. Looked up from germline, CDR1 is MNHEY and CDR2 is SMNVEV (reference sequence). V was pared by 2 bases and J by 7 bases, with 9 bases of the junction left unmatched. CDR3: CASSLEASGNSNEQFF. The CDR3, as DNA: TGTGCCAGCAGTTTAGAGGCTAGCGGGAATTCAAATGAGCAGTTCTTC.

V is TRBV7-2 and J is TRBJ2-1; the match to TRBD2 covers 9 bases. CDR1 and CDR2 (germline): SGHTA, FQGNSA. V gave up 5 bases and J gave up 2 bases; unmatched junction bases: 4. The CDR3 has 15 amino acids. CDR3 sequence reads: CASSNSGRTYNEQFF. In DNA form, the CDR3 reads TGTGCCAGCAGCAATAGCGGGAGAACCTACAATGAGCAGTTCTTC. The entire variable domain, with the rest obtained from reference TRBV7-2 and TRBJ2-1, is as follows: GAGVSQSPSNKVTEKGKDVELRCDPISGHTALYWYRQSLGQGLEFLIYFQGNSAPDKSGLPSDRFSAERTGGSVSTLTIQRTQQEDSAVYLCASSNSGRTYNEQFFGPGTRLTVL.

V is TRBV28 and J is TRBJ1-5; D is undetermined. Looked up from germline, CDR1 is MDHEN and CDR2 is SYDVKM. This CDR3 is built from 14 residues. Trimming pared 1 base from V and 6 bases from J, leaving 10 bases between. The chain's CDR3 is CASSLSRVGQPQHF. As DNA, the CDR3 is TGTGCCAGCAGTTTATCCCGGGTGGGTCAGCCCCAGCATTTT. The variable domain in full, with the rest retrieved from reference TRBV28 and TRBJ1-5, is DVKVTQSSRYLVKRTGEKVFLECVQDMDHENMFWYRQDPGLGLRLIYFSYDVKMKEKGDIPEGYSVSREKKERFSLILESASTNQTSMYLCASSLSRVGQPQHFGDGTRLSIL.

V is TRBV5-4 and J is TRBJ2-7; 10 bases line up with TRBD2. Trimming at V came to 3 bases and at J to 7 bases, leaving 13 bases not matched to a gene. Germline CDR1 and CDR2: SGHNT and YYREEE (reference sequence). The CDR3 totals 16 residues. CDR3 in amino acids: CASSWGGLAGVGEQYF. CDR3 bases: TGTGCCAGCAGCTGGGGGGGCCTAGCGGGAGTGGGTGAGCAGTACTTC.

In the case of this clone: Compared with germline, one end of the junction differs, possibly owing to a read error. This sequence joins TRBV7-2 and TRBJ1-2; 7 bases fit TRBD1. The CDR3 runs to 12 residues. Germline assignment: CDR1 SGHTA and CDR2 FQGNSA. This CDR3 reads CASSNPNRGEGF. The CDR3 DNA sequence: TGTGCCAGCAGCAACCCCAACAGGGGAGAAGGGTTC.

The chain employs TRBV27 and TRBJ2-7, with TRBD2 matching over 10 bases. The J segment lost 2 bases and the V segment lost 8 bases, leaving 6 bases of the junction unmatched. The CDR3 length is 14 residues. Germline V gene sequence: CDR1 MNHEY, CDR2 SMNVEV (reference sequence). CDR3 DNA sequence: TGTGCCAGCCGCCCCAGCGGGAGGGCCTACGAGCAGTACTTC. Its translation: CASRPSGRAYEQYF.

The CDR3 reads CASSTGPVPDSPLHF. The DNA for the CDR3 is TGTGCCAGCTCTACAGGTCCCGTCCCTGATTCACCCCTCCACTTT. The chain links TRBV19 to TRBJ1-6, with a weak D call TRBD1 (5 bases). Germline-derived CDR1 and CDR2 are LNHDA and SQIVND (reference sequence). V lost 9 bases and J 8 bases, leaving 20 bases between the germline ends. The CDR3 contains 15 residues.

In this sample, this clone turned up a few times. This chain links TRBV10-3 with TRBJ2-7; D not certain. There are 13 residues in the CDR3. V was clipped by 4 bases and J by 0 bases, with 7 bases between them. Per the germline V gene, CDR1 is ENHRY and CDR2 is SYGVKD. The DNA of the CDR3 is TGTGCCATCAGTGCGCGCGACTCCTACGAGCAGTACTTC. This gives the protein CAISARDSYEQYF.

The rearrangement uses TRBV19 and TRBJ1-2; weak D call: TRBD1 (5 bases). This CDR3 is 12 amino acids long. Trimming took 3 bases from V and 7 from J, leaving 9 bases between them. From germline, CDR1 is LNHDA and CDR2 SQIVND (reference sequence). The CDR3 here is CASSIGGTGYTF. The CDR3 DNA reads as TGTGCCAGTAGTATCGGAGGGACTGGCTACACCTTC.

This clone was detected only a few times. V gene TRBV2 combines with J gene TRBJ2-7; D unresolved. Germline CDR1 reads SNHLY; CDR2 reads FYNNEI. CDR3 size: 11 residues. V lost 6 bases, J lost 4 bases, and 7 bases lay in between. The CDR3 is CASSDIYEQYF. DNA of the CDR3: TGTGCCAGCAGCGACATATACGAGCAGTACTTC.

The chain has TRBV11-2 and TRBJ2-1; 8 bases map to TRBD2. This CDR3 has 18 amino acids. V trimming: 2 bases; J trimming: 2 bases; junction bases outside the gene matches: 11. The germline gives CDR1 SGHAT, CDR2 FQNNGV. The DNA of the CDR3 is TGTGCCAGCAGCTTACCTTTGACCGGGAGGGACACCTACAATGAGCAGTTCTTC. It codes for CASSLPLTGRDTYNEQFF.

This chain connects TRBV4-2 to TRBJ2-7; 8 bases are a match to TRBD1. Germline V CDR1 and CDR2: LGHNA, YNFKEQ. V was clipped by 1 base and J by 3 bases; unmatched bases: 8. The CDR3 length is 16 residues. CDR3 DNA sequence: TGTGCCAGCAGCCAAGGGACAGGGCGCGCCGGCTACGAGCAGTACTTC. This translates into CASSQGTGRAGYEQYF.

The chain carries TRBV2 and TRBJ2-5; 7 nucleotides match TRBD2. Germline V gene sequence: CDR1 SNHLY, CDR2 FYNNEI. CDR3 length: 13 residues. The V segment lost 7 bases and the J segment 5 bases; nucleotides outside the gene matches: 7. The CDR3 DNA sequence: TGTGCCAGCATGGGCGGGAGAGGGGAGACCCAGTACTTC. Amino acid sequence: CASMGGRGETQYF.

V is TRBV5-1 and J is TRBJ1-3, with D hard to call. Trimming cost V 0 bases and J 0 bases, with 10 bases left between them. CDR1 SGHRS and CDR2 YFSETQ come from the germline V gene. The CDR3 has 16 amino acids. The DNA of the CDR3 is TGCGCCAGCAGCTTGGCCGGGGTAAGCTCTGGAAACACCATATATTTT. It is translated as CASSLAGVSSGNTIYF.

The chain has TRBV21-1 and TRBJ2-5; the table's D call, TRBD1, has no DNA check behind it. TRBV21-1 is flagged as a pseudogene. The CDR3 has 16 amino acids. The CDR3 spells CASSPPGQGAEETQYF. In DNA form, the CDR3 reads TGTGCCAGCAGCCCCCCAGGACAGGGGGCTGAAGAGACCCAGTACTTC.

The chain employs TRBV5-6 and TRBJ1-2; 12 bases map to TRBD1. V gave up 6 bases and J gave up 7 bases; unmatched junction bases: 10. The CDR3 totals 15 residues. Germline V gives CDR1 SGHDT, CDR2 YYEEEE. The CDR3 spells CASTLGGQGAFGYTF. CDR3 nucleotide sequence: TGTGCCAGCACCCTAGGGGGACAGGGGGCTTTTGGCTACACCTTC.

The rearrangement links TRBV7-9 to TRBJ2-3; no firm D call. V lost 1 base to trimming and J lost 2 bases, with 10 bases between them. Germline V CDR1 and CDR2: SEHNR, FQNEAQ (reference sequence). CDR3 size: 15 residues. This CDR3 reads CASSLGGAPTDTQYF. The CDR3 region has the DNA TGTGCCAGCAGCTTAGGTGGAGCCCCCACAGATACGCAGTATTTT.

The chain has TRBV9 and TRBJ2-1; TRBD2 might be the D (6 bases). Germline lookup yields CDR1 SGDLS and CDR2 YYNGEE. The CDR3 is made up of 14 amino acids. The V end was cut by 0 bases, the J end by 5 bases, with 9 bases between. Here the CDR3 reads CASSVVGGNNEQFF. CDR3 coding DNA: TGTGCCAGCAGCGTAGTGGGAGGCAACAATGAGCAGTTCTTC.

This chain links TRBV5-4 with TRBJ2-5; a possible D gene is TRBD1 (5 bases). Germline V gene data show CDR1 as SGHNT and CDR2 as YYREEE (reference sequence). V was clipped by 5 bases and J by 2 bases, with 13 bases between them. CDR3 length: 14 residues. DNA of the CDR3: TGTGCCAGCAGTGGCGGTAGGGGACAAGAGACCCAGTACTTC. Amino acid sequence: CASSGGRGQETQYF.

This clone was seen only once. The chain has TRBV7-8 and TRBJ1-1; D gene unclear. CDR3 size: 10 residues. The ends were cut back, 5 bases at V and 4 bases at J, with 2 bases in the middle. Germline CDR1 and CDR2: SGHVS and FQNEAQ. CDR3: CASSLTEAFF. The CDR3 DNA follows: TGTGCCAGCAGCCTCACTGAAGCTTTCTTT. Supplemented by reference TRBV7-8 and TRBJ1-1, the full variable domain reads GAGVSQSPRYKVAKRGQDVALRCDPISGHVSLFWYQQALGQGPEFLTYFQNEAQLDKSGLPSDRFFAERPEGSVSTLKIQRTQQEDSAVYLCASSLTEAFFGQGTRLTVV.

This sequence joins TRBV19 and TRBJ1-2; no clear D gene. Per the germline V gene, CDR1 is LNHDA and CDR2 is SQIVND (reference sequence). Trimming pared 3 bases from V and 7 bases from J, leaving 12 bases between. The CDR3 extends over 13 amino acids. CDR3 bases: TGTGCCAGTAGTATCCGGTTTGGGAGTGGCTACACCTTC. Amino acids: CASSIRFGSGYTF.

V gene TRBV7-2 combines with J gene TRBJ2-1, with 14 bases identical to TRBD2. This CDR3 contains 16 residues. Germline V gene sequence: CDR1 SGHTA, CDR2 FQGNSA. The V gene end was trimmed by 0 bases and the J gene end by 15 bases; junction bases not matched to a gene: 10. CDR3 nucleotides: TGTGCCAGCAGCTTAGCACGGGGGACTAGCGGGAGTGGTCGGTTCTTC. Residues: CASSLARGTSGSGRFF.

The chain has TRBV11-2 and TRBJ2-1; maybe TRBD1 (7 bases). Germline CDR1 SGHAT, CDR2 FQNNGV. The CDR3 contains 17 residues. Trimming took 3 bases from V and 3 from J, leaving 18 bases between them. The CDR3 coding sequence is TGTGCCAGCAGCTTTGGAGGGGGACAGAGAAACTACAATGAGCAGTTCTTC. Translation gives CASSFGGGQRNYNEQFF.

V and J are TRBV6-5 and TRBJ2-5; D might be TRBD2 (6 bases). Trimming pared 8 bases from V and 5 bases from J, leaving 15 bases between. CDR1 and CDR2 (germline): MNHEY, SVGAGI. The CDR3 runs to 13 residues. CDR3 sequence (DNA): TGTGCCAGCGGCGCGGGATTGTGGGAGACCCAGTACTTC. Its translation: CASGAGLWETQYF.

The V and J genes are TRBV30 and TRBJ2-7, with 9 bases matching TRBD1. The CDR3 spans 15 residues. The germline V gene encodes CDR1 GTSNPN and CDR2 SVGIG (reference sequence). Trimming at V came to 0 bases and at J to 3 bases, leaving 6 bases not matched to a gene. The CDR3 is CAWSVPGTGYYEQYF. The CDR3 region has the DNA TGTGCCTGGAGTGTACCCGGGACAGGGTACTACGAGCAGTACTTC.

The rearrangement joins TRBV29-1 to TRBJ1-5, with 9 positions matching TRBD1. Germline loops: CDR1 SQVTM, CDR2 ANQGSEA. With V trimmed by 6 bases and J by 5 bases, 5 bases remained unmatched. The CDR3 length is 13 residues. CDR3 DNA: TGCAGCGTCGGACAGGGGCAGGATCAGCCCCAGCATTTT. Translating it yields CSVGQGQDQPQHF.

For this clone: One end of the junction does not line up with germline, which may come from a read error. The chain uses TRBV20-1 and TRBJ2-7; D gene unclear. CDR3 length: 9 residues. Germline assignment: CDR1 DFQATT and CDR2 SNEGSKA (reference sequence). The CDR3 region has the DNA TGCAGTGCTCCATCAAAGCGTGGGTTC. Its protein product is CSAPSKRGF.

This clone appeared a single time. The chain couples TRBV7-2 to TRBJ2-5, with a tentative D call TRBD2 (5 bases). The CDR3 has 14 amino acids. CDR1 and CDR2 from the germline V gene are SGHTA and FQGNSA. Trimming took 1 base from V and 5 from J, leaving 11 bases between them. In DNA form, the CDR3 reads TGTGCCAGCAGCTTAGGTGGGAGCCGCGAGACCCAGTACTTC. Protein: CASSLGGSRETQYF.

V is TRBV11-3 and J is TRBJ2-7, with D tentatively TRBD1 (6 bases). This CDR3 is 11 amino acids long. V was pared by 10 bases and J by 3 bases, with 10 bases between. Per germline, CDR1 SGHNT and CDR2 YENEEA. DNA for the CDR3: TGTGCCACCCCCAGGGGCTACGAGCAGTACTTC. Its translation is CATPRGYEQYF.